Detailed here is one T cell receptor beta chain. Its antigen is currently unknown. Trimming took 0 bases from V and 5 from J, leaving 8 bases between them. The germline CDR1 and CDR2 sequences are LGHDT and YNNKEL (reference sequence). The CDR3 contains 14 residues. The sample originates from a study of T cell responses to AZD1222 COVID-19 vaccine. Looking at the study overall: Pooled samples include second doses given at about 4 or 12 weeks.

Study-wide findings and caveats: No day 14 peak samples; only post-peak repertoires were characterized. The donor cohort was predominantly white British with a female majority, and clonal diversity may have been underestimated. With dominance at 160-218 and 743-854, vaccine-associated CD4 TCRs spanned spike.

The data were produced by immunoSEQ multiplex PCR, yet TCRdb's version contains in-frame clones alone and is incomplete. The table has 150,000 to 200,000 clones, approximately 95% seen once. The sequence was collected from an adult in good health. V is TRBV3-1 (or the pseudogene TRBV3-2) and J is TRBJ1-5; D is uncertain. This material consisted of peripheral blood, taken on day 0 of AZD1222 vaccination. CDR3 residues: CASSQDSGDQPQHF. CDR3 in DNA: TGTGCCAGCAGCCAAGATTCTGGGGATCAGCCCCAGCATTTT.